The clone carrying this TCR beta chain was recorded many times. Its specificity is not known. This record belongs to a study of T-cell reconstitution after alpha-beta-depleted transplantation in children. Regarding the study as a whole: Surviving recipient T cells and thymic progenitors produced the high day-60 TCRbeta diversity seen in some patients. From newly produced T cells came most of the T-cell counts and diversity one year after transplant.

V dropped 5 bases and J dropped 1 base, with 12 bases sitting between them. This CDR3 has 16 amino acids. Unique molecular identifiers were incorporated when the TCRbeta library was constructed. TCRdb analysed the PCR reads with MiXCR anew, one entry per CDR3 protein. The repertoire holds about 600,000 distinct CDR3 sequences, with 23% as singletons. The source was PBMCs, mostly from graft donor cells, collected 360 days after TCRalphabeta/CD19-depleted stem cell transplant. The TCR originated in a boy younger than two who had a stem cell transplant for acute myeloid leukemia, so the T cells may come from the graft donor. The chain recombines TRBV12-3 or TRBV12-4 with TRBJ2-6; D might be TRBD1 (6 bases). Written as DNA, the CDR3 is TGTGCCAGCAGTAAATCCACAGGGTCTGGGGCCAACGTCCTGACTTTC. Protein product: CASSKSTGSGANVLTF.